The 10 T cell receptor beta chains in this list originate from one sample, sequenced in a study of vaccination and CD4 T cells after COVID-19. No cognate antigen is known for these TCRs. The treatment: 10-day PBMC culture with coronavirus spike peptide pools or control peptides (ViraFEST assay). An Oncomine TCR Beta short-read assay was used to sequence the DNA from cultured CD4+ T cells. TCRdb itself ran the PCR reads through MiXCR, one entry per CDR3 protein. The sample lists under 15,000 distinct CDR3 sequences; approximately 45% were seen once. Sequencing input: CD4+ T cells from blood, cultured in vitro. The source is a human donor who had recovered from COVID-19.

The chain carries TRBV12-3 or TRBV12-4 and TRBJ2-5, with D perhaps matching TRBD2 (6 bases). V was shortened by 5 bases and J by 5 bases, with 15 bases between the two germline ends. The CDR3 consists of 14 residues. CDR3 loop: CASSPRTAGETQYF. The CDR3 DNA follows: TGTGCCAGCAGTCCGCGGACCGCGGGGGAGACCCAGTACTTC.

This clonotype was seen a few times. The gene calls are TRBV20-1 and TRBJ2-5; D tentatively fits TRBD1 or TRBD2 (5 bases each). V shed 3 bases and J shed 4 bases, with 6 bases lying between them. This CDR3 has 11 amino acids. Germline assignment: CDR1 DFQATT and CDR2 SNEGSKA (reference sequence). The CDR3 bases are TGCAGTGCTAGGAGGGGAGAGACCCAGTACTTC. As protein: CSARRGETQYF.

This rearrangement joins TRBV5-1 to TRBJ1-4; tentatively, D is TRBD1 (5 bases). Germline CDR1 SGHRS, CDR2 YFSETQ. V was clipped by 4 bases and J by 1 base, with 14 bases between them. The CDR3 covers 16 residues. The CDR3 sequence is CASSPGPGGTNEKLFF. The CDR3 nucleotides read TGCGCCAGCAGCCCGGGTCCGGGGGGAACTAATGAAAAACTGTTTTTT.

This clonotype appeared a few times. This chain connects TRBV6-5 to TRBJ1-1, with D unresolved. Trimming removed 4 bases at V and 1 base at J, with 7 bases between. Germline V gives CDR1 MNHEY, CDR2 SVGAGI. There are 13 residues in the CDR3. In nucleotides, the CDR3 is TGTGCCAGCAGTTGGGTCCCGAACACTGAAGCTTTCTTT. Translated: CASSWVPNTEAFF.

This clonotype was detected a few times. V usage is TRBV6-1 and J usage is TRBJ1-5; D unresolved. CDR3 length equals 13 residues. V gave up 3 bases and J gave up 3 bases, with 6 bases separating them. The germline V gene encodes CDR1 MNHNS and CDR2 SASEGT. The CDR3 sequence: CASSDEVNQPQHF. The CDR3 region has the DNA TGTGCCAGCAGTGACGAGGTCAATCAGCCCCAGCATTTT.

V usage is TRBV7-9 and J usage is TRBJ2-1; 8 nucleotides align to TRBD1. From germline, CDR1 is SEHNR and CDR2 FQNEAQ (reference sequence). This CDR3 region has 16 residues. V was clipped by 5 bases and J by 4 bases; unmatched bases: 10. The DNA for the CDR3 is TGTGCCAGCAGCGCAAGGGGACAGGTCAAATACAATGAGCAGTTCTTC. Its protein product is CASSARGQVKYNEQFF. The entire variable domain, with the rest obtained from reference TRBV7-9 and TRBJ2-1, is as follows: DTGVSQNPRHKITKRGQNVTFRCDPISEHNRLYWYRQTLGQGPEFLTYFQNEAQLEKSRLLSDRFSAERPKGSFSTLEIQRTEQGDSAMYLCASSARGQVKYNEQFFGPGTRLTVL.

This clonotype was seen a few times. The rearrangement joins TRBV20-1 to TRBJ2-7, with a tentative D call TRBD2 (5 bases). The germline V and J ends were trimmed by 3 bases and 2 bases, with 14 bases remaining between them. Germline CDR1 DFQATT, CDR2 SNEGSKA (reference sequence). The CDR3 is 14 amino acids. The CDR3 coding sequence is TGCAGTGCTAGTAGCGCTAGGTTCCCCTACGAGCAGTACTTC. The encoded protein is CSASSARFPYEQYF.

This clonotype was found a few times. The chain carries TRBV20-1 and TRBJ1-5; no firm D call. CDR1 is DFQATT, CDR2 SNEGSKA, per germline (reference sequence). CDR3 size: 15 residues. V lost 0 bases to trimming and J lost 0 bases, with 9 bases between them. CDR3 in amino acids: CSARDPTDSNQPQHF. CDR3 DNA sequence: TGCAGTGCTAGAGATCCCACAGATAGCAATCAGCCCCAGCATTTT.

V and J are TRBV10-1 and TRBJ1-1, with D hard to call. The CDR3 is made up of 14 amino acids. Germline CDR1 reads WNHNN; CDR2 reads SYGVQD (reference sequence). The V and J ends lost 0 bases and 4 bases respectively, with 9 bases between them. CDR3 sequence: CASSESRMGTEAFF. The CDR3 region has the DNA TGCGCCAGCAGTGAGTCCCGGATGGGCACTGAAGCTTTCTTT.

CDR3 DNA: TGTGCCAGCAGTGCCGTTCTCGGGACAACTGGACTGTTTTTT. This codes for CASSAVLGTTGLFF. The V gene is TRBV2, the J gene TRBJ1-4, with D possibly being TRBD1 (6 bases). V lost 4 bases and J lost 13, with 19 bases in between. CDR3 length: 14 residues. Germline CDR1 SNHLY, CDR2 FYNNEI.